A selection of T cell receptor beta chains follows, all from one sample in a study of shared clonotypes between healthy human individuals. Here immunoSEQ multiplex PCR was the method, and the copy in TCRdb shows in-frame clones only, minus some. Among about 2.2 million clones, about 94% were seen once, and the ten largest hold about 1.7%. Sequencing was carried out using naive CD8+ T cells from PBMCs. These receptors were obtained from a man between 18 and 29 years old in good health. Some clones in this sample may be carry-over from other donors' samples. The CDR3 runs from the conserved cysteine through the conserved F or W. A D gene is named only where the DNA matches it firmly. Clone size appears in some rows only: once, few, many, or a class for an expanded clone.

size	V	J	D	DNA	CDR3
.	TRBV27	TRBJ2-7	.	TGTGCCAGCAGTTTGGCGGATTCCTACGAGCAGTACTTC	CASSLADSYEQYF
.	TRBV11-3	TRBJ2-3	.	TGTGCCAGCAGCCCCCGGAGTGGAGAGTCCACAGATACGCAGTATTTT	CASSPRSGESTDTQYF
.	TRBV7-9	TRBJ2-5	TRBD1	TGTGCCAGCAGCTTACAACGACAGGGAACCAAAGAGACCCAGTACTTC	CASSLQRQGTKETQYF
.	TRBV7-2	TRBJ2-5	.	TGTGCCAGCAGCTTAGATTGGGGGAGTTTGGAGACCCAGTACTTC	CASSLDWGSLETQYF
.	TRBV21-1	TRBJ2-7	.	TGTGCCAGCAGCAACGCGAGCGGGCTAGCGGGACCCGCCAGGGACTTC	CASSNASGLAGPARDF
.	TRBV11-2	TRBJ2-3	.	TGTGCCAGCAGCTTAGGAGGCAGAAGGGAAGATACGCAGTATTTT	CASSLGGRREDTQYF
.	TRBV27	TRBJ1-2	.	TGTGCCAGCAGTTTACAGGGCAGCTATGGCTACACCTTC	CASSLQGSYGYTF
.	TRBV7-6	TRBJ2-2	.	TGTGCCAGCAGCTTAGAATGGTCGACCGGGGAGCTGTTTTTT	CASSLEWSTGELFF
.	TRBV4-3	TRBJ1-3	.	TGCGCCAGCAGCACCCAGGATAGCTCTGGAAACACCATATATTTT	CASSTQDSSGNTIYF
.	TRBV9	TRBJ2-7	.	TGTGCCAGCAGCGGGGCCCGTGGCGAGCAGTACTTC	CASSGARGEQYF
.	TRBV29-1	TRBJ2-3	.	TGCAGCGTTATACGAGAATTAAGGTCAGATACGCAGTATTTT	CSVIRELRSDTQYF
.	TRBV30	TRBJ2-7	.	TGTGCCTGTGATGAGGGACCGGGTGAGCAGTACTTC	CACDEGPGEQYF
.	TRBV30	TRBJ2-7	.	TGTGCCTGGAGTGGACAGTACGAGCAGTACTTC	CAWSGQYEQYF
once	TRBV5-1	TRBJ1-1	TRBD1	TGCGCCAGCAGCTTGGCGGTCATCGGGACAGGGAACACTGAAGCTTTCTTT	CASSLAVIGTGNTEAFF
once	TRBV4-2	TRBJ2-3	.	TGTGCCAGCAGCCAACAGCGGTTGGGGGATACGCAGTATTTT	CASSQQRLGDTQYF
once	TRBV7-6	TRBJ1-1	.	TGTGCCAGCAGCTTAGGCGGCGCCGGCACTGAAGCTTTCTTT	CASSLGGAGTEAFF
.	TRBV13	TRBJ2-2	TRBD2	TGTGCCAGCAGCTTGGCGGGGACTAGCGGTCCCGGGGAGCTGTTTTTT	CASSLAGTSGPGELFF
.	TRBV19	TRBJ2-1	.	TGTGCCAGTAGTTGGGGGGAGGGGGACAATGAGCAGTTCTTC	CASSWGEGDNEQFF
.	TRBV5-4	TRBJ2-1	.	TGTGCCAGCAGAATTATCCAAAGTTCCTACAATGAGCAGTTCTTC	CASRIIQSSYNEQFF
.	TRBV7-3	TRBJ1-1	.	TGTGCCAGCAGCATTAACGGTGGCCTTGGGAACACTGAAGCTTTCTTT	CASSINGGLGNTEAFF
once	TRBV27	TRBJ2-5	.	TGTGCCAGCAGTACTGTGTACCAAGAGACCCAGTACTTC	CASSTVYQETQYF
.	TRBV27	TRBJ1-2	.	TGTGCCAGCAGTTCAGAAAACAAGGGCGGAGGCTACACCTTC	CASSSENKGGGYTF
.	TRBV28	TRBJ1-1	TRBD1	TGTGCCAGCAGAACTGACAGGGGTGAAGCTTTCTTT	CASRTDRGEAFF
.	TRBV13	TRBJ2-1	.	TGTGCCAGCAGCTCCACCCGGGGAGGCTCCTACAATGAGCAGTTCTTC	CASSSTRGGSYNEQFF
once	TRBV18	TRBJ2-2	.	TGTGCCAGCTCACCAGACAGATACACCGGGGAGCTGTTTTTT	CASSPDRYTGELFF
.	TRBV27	TRBJ2-5	.	TGTGCCAGCAGTCCGGACCAAGAGACCCAGTACTTC	CASSPDQETQYF
.	TRBV30	TRBJ2-7	.	TGTGCCTGGAGCGACAGCTACGAGCAGTACTTC	CAWSDSYEQYF
.	TRBV6-5	TRBJ2-7	.	TGTGCCAGCGGGGTCTTCGCGGGCGAGCAGTACTTC	CASGVFAGEQYF
.	TRBV6-1	TRBJ2-7	TRBD2	TGTGCCAGCAGAGAGGGACTAGCGGGAGAAGGTGAGCAGTACTTC	CASREGLAGEGEQYF